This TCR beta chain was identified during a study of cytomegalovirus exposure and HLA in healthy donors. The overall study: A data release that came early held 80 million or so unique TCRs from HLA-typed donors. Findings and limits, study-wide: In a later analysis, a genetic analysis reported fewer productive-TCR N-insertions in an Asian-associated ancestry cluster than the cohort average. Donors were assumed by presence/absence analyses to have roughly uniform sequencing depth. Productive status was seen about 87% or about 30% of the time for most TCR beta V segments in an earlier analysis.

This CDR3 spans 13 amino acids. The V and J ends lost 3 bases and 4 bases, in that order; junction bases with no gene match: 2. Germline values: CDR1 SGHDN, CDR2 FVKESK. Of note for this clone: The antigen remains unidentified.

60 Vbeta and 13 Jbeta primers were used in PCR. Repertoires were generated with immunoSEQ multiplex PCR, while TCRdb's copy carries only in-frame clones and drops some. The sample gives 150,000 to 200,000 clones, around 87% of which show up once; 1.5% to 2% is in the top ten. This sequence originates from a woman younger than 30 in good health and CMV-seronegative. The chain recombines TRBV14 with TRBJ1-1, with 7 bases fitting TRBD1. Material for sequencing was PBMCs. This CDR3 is CASSQDRPTEAFF. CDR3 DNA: TGTGCCAGCAGCCAGGACAGGCCCACTGAAGCTTTCTTT.